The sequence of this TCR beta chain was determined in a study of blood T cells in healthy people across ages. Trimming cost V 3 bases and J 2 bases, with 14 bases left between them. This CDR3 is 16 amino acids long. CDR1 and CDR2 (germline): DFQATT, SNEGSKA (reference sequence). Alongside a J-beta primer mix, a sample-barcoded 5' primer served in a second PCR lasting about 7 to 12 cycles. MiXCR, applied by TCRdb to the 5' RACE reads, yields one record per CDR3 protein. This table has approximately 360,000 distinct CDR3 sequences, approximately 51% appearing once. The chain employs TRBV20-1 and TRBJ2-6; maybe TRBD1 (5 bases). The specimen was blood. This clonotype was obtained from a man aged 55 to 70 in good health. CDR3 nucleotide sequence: TGCAGTGCTAGTCTCCCCGGACATACTGGGGCCAACGTCCTGACTTTC. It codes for CSASLPGHTGANVLTF.